A selection of T cell receptor beta chains follows, all from one sample in a study of blood T cell repertoires in COVID-19. Assay used: immunoSEQ multiplex PCR; TCRdb lists only in-frame clones, some missing. The sample holds a few hundred thousand clones, 80% to 85% seen once. The sample taken for sequencing was peripheral blood. The receptor source for this set is a woman aged 80 or over with active or convalescent COVID-19. CDR3s include the opening cysteine and the closing phenylalanine or tryptophan. The D gene is left open where the match is weak. Clone size is given for some rows only: seen once, a few or many times, or a class if the clone is expanded.

clone_size j_call v_call d_call cdr3_aa cdr3_nt
NA TRBJ2-6 TRBV19 TRBD1 CASSTQTGAGANVLTF TGTGCCAGTAGTACTCAAACAGGGGCTGGGGCCAACGTCCTGACTTTC
NA TRBJ1-1 TRBV30 NA CAWSVQEGTEAFF TGTGCCTGGAGTGTACAGGAGGGCACTGAAGCTTTCTTT
NA TRBJ2-7 TRBV23-1 TRBD2 CASSQSRPFSQRDYEQYF TGCGCCAGCAGTCAATCTAGACCCTTCAGCCAGCGGGATTACGAGCAGTACTTC
NA TRBJ1-1 TRBV5-1 NA CASSLTGNTEAFF TGCGCCAGCAGCTTGACGGGGAACACTGAAGCTTTCTTT
NA TRBJ2-1 TRBV9 TRBD2 CASSVGTSGGYEQFF TGTGCCAGCAGCGTAGGAACTAGCGGGGGCTATGAGCAGTTCTTC
NA TRBJ2-2 TRBV6-5 NA CASIQQGPGELFF TGTGCCAGCATACAACAGGGCCCCGGGGAGCTGTTTTTT
NA TRBJ2-3 TRBV5-1 TRBD2 CASSLLAGADTQYF TGCGCCAGCAGCTTGCTAGCGGGGGCGGATACGCAGTATTTT
few TRBJ2-7 TRBV28 NA CASSLTGLSYEQYF TGTGCCAGCAGCCTTACGGGACTTTCCTACGAGCAGTACTTC
NA TRBJ1-6 TRBV15 NA CATSGPGAYNSPLHF TGTGCCACCAGCGGCCCCGGGGCCTATAATTCACCCCTCCACTTT
NA TRBJ2-7 TRBV30 NA CAWSHRAYEQYF TGTGCCTGGAGTCACAGAGCCTACGAGCAGTACTTC
NA TRBJ2-7 TRBV28 TRBD2 CASSLTLAGLSYEQYF TGTGCCAGCAGTTTGACCCTAGCGGGTCTTTCCTACGAGCAGTACTTC
once TRBJ2-1 TRBV24-1 TRBD2 CATSEGTSGKSVNEQFF TGTGCCACCAGTGAGGGGACTAGCGGGAAGTCTGTAAATGAGCAGTTCTTC
NA TRBJ1-5 TRBV5-6 NA CASSLGGAAGGPQHF TGTGCCAGCAGCTTGGGTGGGGCCGCGGGGGGACCCCAGCATTTT
NA TRBJ2-7 TRBV7-2 NA CASSWLAIKNYEQYF TGTGCCAGCAGCTGGCTAGCTATAAAAAACTACGAGCAGTACTTC
NA TRBJ2-3 TRBV5-1 TRBD2 CASSHFSSGGPHDTQYF TGCGCCAGCAGCCACTTCAGTAGCGGGGGCCCTCACGATACGCAGTATTTT
NA TRBJ2-2 TRBV6-6 NA CASSYGTDRNTGELFF TGTGCCAGCAGTTATGGCACCGACAGGAACACCGGGGAGCTGTTTTTT
NA TRBJ2-2 TRBV3-1/TRBV3-2 TRBD1 CASSPPPPRGTGNTGELFF TGTGCCAGCAGCCCACCTCCCCCGCGCGGGACAGGGAACACCGGGGAGCTGTTTTTT
NA TRBJ1-2 TRBV6-5 NA CASSGTGRGYGYTF TGTGCCAGCAGCGGAACAGGGAGGGGCTATGGCTACACCTTC
NA TRBJ2-1 TRBV5-1 NA CASSLATGYGNEQFF TGCGCCAGCAGCTTGGCCACAGGGTATGGGAATGAGCAGTTCTTC
few TRBJ1-1 TRBV19 NA CASSIQGLSAEAFF TGTGCCAGTAGTATCCAGGGGCTCAGTGCTGAAGCTTTCTTT
NA TRBJ1-2 TRBV29-1 TRBD1 CSVDPDRGGGYTF TGCAGCGTTGACCCCGACAGGGGAGGTGGCTACACCTTC
NA TRBJ2-3 TRBV10-3 TRBD2 CAISSPPGLAGVSTDTQYF TGTGCCATCAGTTCACCTCCGGGACTAGCGGGGGTAAGCACAGATACGCAGTATTTT
NA TRBJ2-3 TRBV7-2 NA CASSLTSLTDTQYF TGTGCCAGCAGCTTAACTAGCCTCACAGATACGCAGTATTTT
NA TRBJ2-5 TRBV6-5 NA CASSYRPVQETQYF TGTGCCAGCAGTTACCGTCCAGTCCAAGAGACCCAGTACTTC
NA TRBJ1-1 TRBV4-3 NA CASSQEYWGDTEAFF TGCGCCAGCAGCCAAGAATATTGGGGCGACACTGAAGCTTTCTTT
NA TRBJ1-5 TRBV5-8 TRBD1 CASSWGQQNQPQHF TGTGCCAGCAGCTGGGGACAGCAAAATCAGCCCCAGCATTTT
NA TRBJ2-5 TRBV5-1 TRBD1 CASSSSGTALSETQYF TGCGCCAGCAGCTCCTCCGGGACAGCCCTTTCAGAGACCCAGTACTTC
few TRBJ2-2 TRBV27 NA CASMGSGVNTGELFF TGTGCCAGCATGGGGTCAGGGGTTAACACCGGGGAGCTGTTTTTT
NA TRBJ2-3 TRBV5-1 TRBD2 CASSWMTSGSTDTQYF TGCGCCAGCAGCTGGATGACTAGCGGGAGCACAGATACGCAGTATTTT
NA TRBJ2-7 TRBV6-2/TRBV6-3 TRBD1 CASSSQGQGAYEQYF TGTGCCAGCAGTAGCCAGGGACAGGGGGCCTACGAGCAGTACTTC
NA TRBJ1-2 TRBV7-9 TRBD1 CATDLMGQGAGYTF TGTGCCACCGACCTTATGGGACAGGGGGCTGGCTACACCTTC
NA TRBJ2-3 TRBV15 TRBD1 CATSSLQGSTDTQYF TGTGCCACCAGCAGTCTACAGGGGAGCACAGATACGCAGTATTTT
NA TRBJ2-1 TRBV27 TRBD2 CASSLYPAGGKNEQFF TGTGCCAGCAGTTTATACCCAGCGGGGGGTAAGAATGAGCAGTTCTTC
NA TRBJ2-2 TRBV5-1 NA CASSSRGANTGELFF TGCGCCAGCAGCTCCAGGGGTGCGAACACCGGGGAGCTGTTTTTT
NA TRBJ2-5 TRBV6-5 NA CASSRTVTAATQYF TGTGCCAGCAGCCGAACAGTGACCGCCGCGACCCAGTACTTC
NA TRBJ2-1 TRBV5-1 NA CASSSTRGYNEQFF TGCGCCAGCAGCTCGACCAGGGGTTACAATGAGCAGTTCTTC
NA TRBJ2-5 TRBV11-2 TRBD2 CASSKQPGLGETQYF TGTGCCAGCAGCAAGCAACCGGGACTAGGGGAGACCCAGTACTTC
NA TRBJ2-3 TRBV11-3 TRBD1 CASSSRQGNTDTQYF TGTGCCAGCAGCTCGAGACAGGGGAACACAGATACGCAGTATTTT
NA TRBJ2-3 TRBV5-1 TRBD1 CASSADRADTQYF TGCGCCAGCAGCGCTGACAGGGCAGATACGCAGTATTTT
NA TRBJ2-2 TRBV6-6 TRBD1 CASSFGQGRGTGELFF TGTGCCAGCAGCTTCGGACAGGGGCGCGGAACCGGGGAGCTGTTTTTT
NA TRBJ2-3 TRBV6-5 NA CASNLNSASTDTQYF TGTGCCAGCAACCTTAACTCCGCTAGCACAGATACGCAGTATTTT
few TRBJ2-7 TRBV3-1/TRBV3-2 TRBD1 CASSLGQGLAYEQYF TGTGCCAGCAGCCTAGGACAGGGCTTGGCCTACGAGCAGTACTTC
NA TRBJ2-3 TRBV5-6 NA CASSLVGPSDTQYF TGTGCCAGCAGCTTGGTGGGGCCCTCAGATACGCAGTATTTT
NA TRBJ1-5 TRBV6-6 NA CASKPGILPNQPQHF TGTGCCAGCAAGCCCGGGATCCTCCCCAATCAGCCCCAGCATTTT
NA TRBJ1-1 TRBV18 TRBD1 CASSPPTQGFEAFF TGTGCCAGCTCACCGCCCACACAGGGGTTTGAAGCTTTCTTT
NA TRBJ2-7 TRBV3-1/TRBV3-2 TRBD1 CASQRGQAYEQYF TGTGCCAGCCAAAGGGGACAGGCATACGAGCAGTACTTC
few TRBJ1-1 TRBV19 NA CASSVQGIHYTEAFF TGTGCCAGTAGTGTTCAGGGGATTCACTACACTGAAGCTTTCTTT
NA TRBJ1-2 TRBV6-5 TRBD1 CASSYSFDRAYGYTF TGTGCCAGCAGTTACTCCTTTGACAGGGCCTATGGCTACACCTTC
NA TRBJ1-2 TRBV28 TRBD1 CASSLRPGQGVDGYTF TGTGCCAGCAGTTTACGGCCGGGACAGGGTGTAGATGGCTACACCTTC